This paragraph covers one T cell receptor beta chain sequence. No antigen is known for it. Looked up from germline, CDR1 is SGHTA and CDR2 is FQGNSA. The CDR3 consists of 16 residues. V dropped 7 bases and J dropped 4; count of bases not matched to a gene: 10. The sample comes from a study of T cell clonotyping in hematopoietic cell transplantation. Time point reported: recipient sample about 28 days before transplant, after cytoreduction. Assay used: immunoSEQ multiplex PCR; TCRdb lists only in-frame clones, some missing. The repertoire includes tens of thousands of clones, roughly 80% of them detected once, and approximately 4.9% sits in the top ten. Study-wide points: Broader posttransplant TCR repertoire diversity was predicted by graft donor and pretransplant recipient Inverse Simpson Index values.

The J gene is TRBJ2-2, the V gene TRBV7-2, with TRBD1 matching 9 bases. Material: peripheral blood mononuclear cells, obtained before stem cell transplant. This clonotype originated in a man aged 55 to 70 with myelodysplastic syndrome. Some clones in this sample may be carry-over from other donors' samples. The CDR3 sequence is CASTPFGQGTTGELFF. For the CDR3, the DNA is TGTGCCAGCACCCCCTTCGGACAGGGGACCACCGGGGAGCTGTTTTTT.